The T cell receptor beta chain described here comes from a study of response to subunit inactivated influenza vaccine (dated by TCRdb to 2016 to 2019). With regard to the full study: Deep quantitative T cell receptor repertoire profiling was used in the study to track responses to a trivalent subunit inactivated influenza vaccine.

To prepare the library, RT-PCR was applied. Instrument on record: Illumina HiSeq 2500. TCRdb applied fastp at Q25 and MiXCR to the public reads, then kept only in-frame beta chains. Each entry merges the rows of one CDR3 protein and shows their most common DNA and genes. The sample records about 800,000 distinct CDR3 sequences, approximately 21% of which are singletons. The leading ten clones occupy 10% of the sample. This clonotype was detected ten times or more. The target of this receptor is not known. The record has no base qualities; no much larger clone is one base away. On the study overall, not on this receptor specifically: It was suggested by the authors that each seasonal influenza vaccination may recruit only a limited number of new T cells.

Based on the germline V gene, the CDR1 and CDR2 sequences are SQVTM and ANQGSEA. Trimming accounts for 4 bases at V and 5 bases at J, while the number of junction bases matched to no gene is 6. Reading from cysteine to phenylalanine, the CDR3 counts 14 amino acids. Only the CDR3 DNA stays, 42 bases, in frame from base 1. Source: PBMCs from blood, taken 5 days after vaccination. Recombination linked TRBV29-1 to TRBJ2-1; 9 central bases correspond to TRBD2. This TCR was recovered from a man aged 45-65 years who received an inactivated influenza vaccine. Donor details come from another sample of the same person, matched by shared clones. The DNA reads TGCAGCGTTGCCGGGACTAGCCCTAACAATGAGCAGTTCTTC. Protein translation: CSVAGTSPNNEQFF.